Below, 2 T cell receptor beta chains from the same sample are listed, as sequenced in a study of T cells in Graves' hyperthyroidism and ophthalmopathy. Regions amplified from RNA transcripts were the TCR beta CDR3 regions. Researchers ran a first-round RT-PCR on the TCR CDR3 using the HTBI primer set. MiXCR, applied by TCRdb to the multiplex PCR reads, yields one record per CDR3 protein. Counted here are about 590,000 distinct CDR3 sequences, around a sixth occurring once; the ten biggest clones make up around 7.3%. Sequencing input: blood. These receptors originate from a woman aged 25 to 39 with Graves' hyperthyroidism.

This clonotype was counted ten times or more. This rearrangement joins TRBV6-6 to TRBJ1-5; D is unresolved. Trimming left V 0 bases short and J 4 bases short, with 10 bases between. In germline, CDR1 is MNHNY, CDR2 SVGAGI (reference sequence). This CDR3 has 15 residues. CDR3 coding DNA: TGTGCCAGCAGTTACTCGAATAGCTTTAATCAGCCCCAGCATTTT. Protein: CASSYSNSFNQPQHF.

V usage is TRBV2 and J usage is TRBJ2-3; possibly TRBD1 for D (5 bases). The CDR3 totals 13 residues. The germline V gene has CDR1 SNHLY and CDR2 FYNNEI. V lost 3 bases and J 2 bases, leaving 6 bases between the germline ends. CDR3 residues: CASSETDTDTQYF. The CDR3 coding sequence is TGTGCCAGCAGTGAGACAGACACAGATACGCAGTATTTT.